A selection of T cell receptor beta chains follows, all from one sample in a study of T cell responses to AZD1222 COVID-19 vaccine. Sequencing was performed with immunoSEQ multiplex PCR; in TCRdb, only in-frame clones are kept and a portion is missing. The table has some 150,000 clones, 87% seen once. The specimen comprised peripheral blood, sampled 28 days after the second AZD1222 dose. The receptors were gathered from an adult who received the AZD1222 COVID-19 vaccine. Each CDR3 is given with its conserved first and last residue. D genes are given only for firm matches. Clone sizes are given selectively: once, few, many, or a class where the clone is expanded.

>once|TRBD1|TRBV18|TRBJ2-5
CASSNRGPGETQYF
TGTGCCAGCTCCAACAGGGGGCCAGGGGAGACCCAGTACTTC
>.|.|TRBV18|TRBJ2-3
CASSPPGQLARDTQYF
TGTGCCAGCTCACCACCGGGCCAGCTAGCGCGAGATACGCAGTATTTT
>.|.|TRBV20-1|TRBJ1-5
CSASQSFSNQPQHF
TGCAGTGCTAGTCAGAGCTTTAGCAATCAGCCCCAGCATTTT
>.|TRBD1|TRBV7-9|TRBJ2-3
CASSQSGGVADTQYF
TGTGCCAGCAGCCAATCAGGGGGCGTCGCAGATACGCAGTATTTT
>.|TRBD1|TRBV4-3|TRBJ2-7
CASSANRGPYEQYF
TGCGCCAGCAGCGCGAACAGGGGACCCTACGAGCAGTACTTC
>.|.|TRBV5-6|TRBJ2-3
CASSGRRDTDTQYF
TGTGCCAGCAGCGGCCGAAGGGACACAGATACGCAGTATTTT
>.|TRBD1|TRBV3-1/TRBV3-2|TRBJ1-1
CASSQTGAGNTEAFF
TGTGCCAGCAGCCAGACAGGGGCCGGGAACACTGAAGCTTTCTTT
>.|.|TRBV28|TRBJ1-2
CASSLLGGVYGYTF
TGTGCCAGCAGTTTACTGGGGGGCGTCTATGGCTACACCTTC
>.|.|TRBV19|TRBJ2-2
CASRNTGELFF
TGTGCCAGCCGGAACACCGGGGAGCTGTTTTTT
>few|.|TRBV29-1|TRBJ1-1
CSVTRANTEAFF
TGCAGCGTTACCCGAGCGAACACTGAAGCTTTCTTT
>.|TRBD2|TRBV9|TRBJ2-1
CASSVSLAEPNEQFF
TGTGCCAGCAGCGTATCCCTAGCGGAGCCCAATGAGCAGTTCTTC
>.|TRBD1|TRBV7-2|TRBJ1-5
CASSLATGTNQPQHF
TGTGCCAGCAGCTTGGCGACAGGGACCAATCAGCCCCAGCATTTT
>.|TRBD2|TRBV5-4|TRBJ2-1
CAVSRGLAGGGTYNEQFF
TGTGCCGTCTCCAGAGGACTAGCGGGAGGAGGGACCTACAATGAGCAGTTCTTC
>many|.|TRBV15|TRBJ2-7
CATSRDLWGAFSYEQYF
TGTGCCACCAGCAGAGATCTCTGGGGGGCTTTCTCCTACGAGCAGTACTTC
>.|TRBD1|TRBV2|TRBJ1-1
CASSQGEATEAFF
TGTGCCAGCAGTCAGGGGGAGGCCACTGAAGCTTTCTTT
>.|TRBD1|TRBV19|TRBJ1-1
CASSFQGAEAFF
TGTGCCAGTAGTTTCCAGGGGGCCGAAGCTTTCTTT
>.|.|TRBV3-1/TRBV3-2|TRBJ1-4
CASSQRGNEKLFF
TGTGCCAGCAGCCAGCGGGGAAATGAAAAACTGTTTTTT
>.|TRBD2|TRBV2|TRBJ2-7
CASSLMGGTRSGEQYF
TGTGCCAGCAGCCTCATGGGGGGGACTAGGTCCGGCGAGCAGTACTTC
>.|TRBD1|TRBV5-1|TRBJ1-2
CASSPKGVQGVLGYTF
TGCGCCAGCAGCCCAAAAGGGGTACAGGGGGTCTTGGGCTACACCTTC
>.|TRBD2|TRBV4-2|TRBJ2-1
CASSQGTSGNNEQFF
TGTGCCAGCAGCCAAGGGACTAGCGGAAACAATGAGCAGTTCTTC
>once|.|TRBV5-1|TRBJ1-5
CASSADSLNQPQHF
TGCGCCAGCAGCGCGGACAGCCTCAATCAGCCCCAGCATTTT
>.|.|TRBV9|TRBJ1-4
CASGLGTWNEKLFF
TGTGCCAGCGGACTCGGGACATGGAATGAAAAACTGTTTTTT
>.|.|TRBV2|TRBJ1-4
CASSRDTREKLFF
TGTGCCAGCAGCCGGGACACGCGGGAAAAACTGTTTTTT
>.|.|TRBV24-1|TRBJ2-3
CATSDFADTQYF
TGTGCCACCAGTGATTTTGCGGATACGCAGTATTTT
>.|TRBD1|TRBV18|TRBJ2-5
CASSLGQPQGEETQYF
TGTGCCAGCTCACTCGGGCAACCCCAGGGGGAAGAGACCCAGTACTTC
>.|.|TRBV7-2|TRBJ2-1
CASSSFGEQFF
TGTGCCAGCAGCTCCTTTGGGGAGCAGTTCTTC
>.|.|TRBV10-2|TRBJ2-3
CASSDPPDTQYF
TGCGCCAGCAGTGACCCCCCAGATACGCAGTATTTT
>.|.|TRBV5-4|TRBJ2-1
CASSLQPGSYNEQFF
TGTGCCAGCAGCTTGCAACCCGGCTCCTACAATGAGCAGTTCTTC
>.|.|TRBV7-9|TRBJ2-3
CASSLWDTNTDTQYF
TGTGCCAGCAGCTTATGGGACACCAACACAGATACGCAGTATTTT
>.|TRBD1|TRBV7-3|TRBJ1-6
CASSPTGGNSPLHF
TGTGCCAGCAGCCCGACAGGGGGCAATTCACCCCTCCACTTT
>.|TRBD1|TRBV25-1|TRBJ2-7
CASSGKGQGYEQYF
TGTGCCAGCAGTGGCAAGGGACAGGGTTACGAGCAGTACTTC
>once|.|TRBV28|TRBJ1-2
CASSSSGIINYGYTF
TGTGCCAGCAGTTCATCAGGGATAATAAACTATGGCTACACCTTC
>.|.|TRBV6-6|TRBJ1-1
CASSLDTEAFF
TGTGCCAGCAGCTTAGATACTGAAGCTTTCTTT
>few|.|TRBV19|TRBJ1-3
CASSSGTPGGTIYF
TGTGCCAGTAGTAGCGGGACCCCGGGCGGCACCATATATTTT
>.|.|TRBV11-2|TRBJ2-3
CASSLVWVADTQYF
TGTGCCAGCAGCTTAGTTTGGGTAGCGGATACGCAGTATTTT
>.|.|TRBV6-5|TRBJ1-1
CASSYKNTEAFF
TGTGCCAGCAGTTACAAGAACACTGAAGCTTTCTTT
>.|.|TRBV4-3|TRBJ2-4
CASSQEPGGQNIQYF
TGCGCCAGCAGCCAAGAACCCGGGGGCCAAAACATTCAGTACTTC
>.|TRBD2|TRBV4-1|TRBJ2-7
CASSRSLAGSYEQYF
TGCGCCAGCAGCCGGTCTCTAGCGGGGTCCTACGAGCAGTACTTC
>few|.|TRBV2|TRBJ2-7
CASSELQVVNYEQYF
TGTGCCAGCAGTGAACTTCAGGTGGTTAACTACGAGCAGTACTTC
>.|.|TRBV15|TRBJ1-4
CATSRVKIGEKLFF
TGTGCCACCAGCAGAGTAAAGATAGGAGAAAAACTGTTTTTT
>many|.|TRBV4-3|TRBJ1-3
CASSQDTGLVGNTIYF
TGCGCCAGCAGCCAAGATACAGGGTTGGTCGGAAACACCATATATTTT
>.|.|TRBV27|TRBJ1-1
CASSLSGLGGLNTEAFF
TGTGCCAGCAGTTTATCCGGGTTGGGCGGATTGAACACTGAAGCTTTCTTT
>.|TRBD1|TRBV29-1|TRBJ2-7
CSVGDRGQGEQYF
TGCAGCGTGGGAGACAGGGGGCAGGGAGAGCAGTACTTC
>.|.|TRBV25-1|TRBJ1-2
CASSGGVGNYGYTF
TGTGCCAGCAGTGGAGGGGTAGGGAACTATGGCTACACCTTC
>.|.|TRBV2|TRBJ1-2
CASSPENRGQGYTF
TGTGCCAGCAGCCCTGAAAACCGCGGTCAAGGCTACACCTTC
>.|TRBD1|TRBV7-9|TRBJ1-2
CASSPSNRGNYGYTF
TGTGCCAGCAGCCCCTCGAACAGGGGTAACTATGGCTACACCTTC
>.|.|TRBV30|TRBJ1-4
CAWSLNEKLFF
TGTGCCTGGAGTTTGAATGAAAAACTGTTTTTT
>.|TRBD1|TRBV7-6|TRBJ1-3
CASSRGQGTSGNTIYF
TGTGCCAGCAGCAGAGGACAGGGTACATCTGGAAACACCATATATTTT
>.|.|TRBV7-2|TRBJ1-4
CASSVGTSPGEKLFF
TGTGCCAGCAGCGTCGGGACCTCCCCCGGAGAAAAACTGTTTTTT
>.|.|TRBV24-1|TRBJ2-7
CASPQGGYEQYF
TGTGCCTCCCCACAGGGGGGGTACGAGCAGTACTTC
>.|.|TRBV5-1|TRBJ2-7
CASSLGGAPGEQYF
TGCGCCAGCAGCTTGGGCGGGGCCCCCGGGGAGCAGTACTTC
>.|.|TRBV6-2/TRBV6-3|TRBJ2-1
CASSSPLLGPYNEQFF
TGTGCCAGCAGTTCGCCACTCTTAGGCCCCTACAATGAGCAGTTCTTC